One TCR beta chain is described in this entry. There is no known antigen for this receptor. The sample holds no much larger clone one base away, and base qualities are not on file. A fixed 350 ng of DNA was loaded for every bulk PBMC sample. The immunoSEQ TCRb Assay kit was used according to manufacturer instructions to amplify TCR beta CDR3 sequences from genomic DNA. The KAPA Library Quantification Kit for Illumina platforms was used to quantify pooled libraries by qPCR. Pooled libraries were clustered at 0.6-1.1 pM and sequenced on an Illumina NextSeq 500. Concerning the study's data processing: TCR data were analyzed using immunoSEQ ANALYZER and the R LymphoSeq package. A rearrangement efficiency score was calculated as productive divided by the sum of productive and non-productive CDR3 sequences. Clonality was measured with the Gini coefficient and diversity with the Renyi index at alpha=1, and both measures were compared pairwise between timepoints within each patient. In LymphoSeq, clonal relatedness was computed using an edit distance of 3, and repertoire similarity was computed using the Bhattacharyya coefficient. Linear discriminant analysis on week-3 changes in clonality and diversity was built with the R MASS and caret packages to classify response. TCRdb's version of the immuneACCESS table is confined to in-frame rearrangements and falls short of the full clone set. An unresolved V gene accounts for under half of the shortfall where checked; the remainder is of unknown origin. V, J and clone size derive from that table, while D and trimming were established from the DNA sequence. Across this sample there are approximately 13,000 clones, with roughly 90% seen only once. 3% to 3.5% of the sample is taken by the ten largest.

The intended sense of this specimen's time point label: pre-treatment baseline. Blood was sampled before treatment (T0) and at week 3 (W3), after the first cycle of checkpoint blockade. Except for two patients with rapid clinical progression, response was assessed 12 weeks after the first infusion by RECIST 1.1; disease control meant complete response, partial response or stable disease. Any patient who had received prior systemic cancer treatment, was on concomitant immunosuppressant therapy or had synchronous other active malignancies was excluded. TCR beta was sequenced in both bulk PBMC and plasma cell-free DNA in order to track circulating cells as well as T cell turnover. PBMC were isolated from blood with Lymphoprep and SepMate tubes, followed by red cell lysis. DNA from PBMC and sorted T cell subsets was extracted with QIAamp DNA Blood Mini kits. These data belong to a study of blood T cell dynamics during melanoma immunotherapy (dated by TCRdb to the early 2020s). Study-wide context: Patients with metastatic melanoma were treated with first-line pembrolizumab or nivolumab plus ipilimumab as standard of care in the United Kingdom. To identify early correlates of response, the study profiled peripheral T cell receptor repertoires in patients with metastatic melanoma before and after one cycle of checkpoint inhibitor therapy. A training cohort was formed from consecutive patients, and a further independent group of patients from the same centre was pooled into an external validation set.

The germline V gene gives CDR1 as SGHTA and CDR2 as FQGNSA. Its CDR3 holds 15 amino acids, cysteine through phenylalanine. Just CDR3 DNA is preserved here, 45 bases in frame from base 1. Trimming removed 5 bases from V and 4 bases from J; the gene matches leave 7 bases unexplained. Broad study findings and their caveats: The relatively small sample size was acknowledged as something that could potentially limit how far the results can be generalized. The study could not determine whether the T cell clones driving repertoire changes were melanoma-specific or reflected general immune activation. A bifurcated reorganization of the PBMC repertoire at W3, with increased clonality or increased diversity, was observed in patients who later achieved disease control, unlike in progressors.

The sample was blood, taken from a patient treated with checkpoint blockade. The chain is encoded by TRBV7-2 joined to TRBJ1-4; 7 bases in the junction line up with TRBD1. This TCR derives from a human donor with melanoma. The sequence in DNA is TGTGCCAGCAGCCACCACAGGGGTAATAATGAAAAACTGTTTTTT. Translated, it gives CASSHHRGNNEKLFF.